The T cell receptor beta chain under discussion was sequenced for a study of blood T cell dynamics during melanoma immunotherapy. As for the study in general: Patients with metastatic melanoma got pembrolizumab or nivolumab-ipilimumab as first-line care.

Profiled with immunoSEQ multiplex PCR; TCRdb holds only in-frame clones, not every one. Counted here are about 28,000 clones, over 80% occurring once; the ten biggest clones make up under 13%. As concerns this clone: The antigen is undetermined.

Regarding time point: week 3, after first cycle of checkpoint inhibitor. Samples come from before therapy and from week 3 after the first blockade cycle. Patients had no prior systemic cancer treatment, immunosuppressants or other active cancers. Study outcomes and limitations: Unlike progressors, later disease-control patients had W3 repertoires gaining clonality or diversity.

Trimming shortened V by 0 bases and J by 2 bases, and 8 bases separated the two germline ends. Germline V gene data show CDR1 as SGHDT and CDR2 as YYEEEE. The CDR3 loop spans 14 amino acids. V is TRBV5-6 and J is TRBJ2-5; the D is unclear. The sequence was collected from a human donor with melanoma. The sample in question was blood, obtained from a patient treated with checkpoint blockade. The CDR3, as DNA: TGTGCCAGCAGCTTGGCCGGGCTACAAGAGACCCAGTACTTC. This encodes CASSLAGLQETQYF.